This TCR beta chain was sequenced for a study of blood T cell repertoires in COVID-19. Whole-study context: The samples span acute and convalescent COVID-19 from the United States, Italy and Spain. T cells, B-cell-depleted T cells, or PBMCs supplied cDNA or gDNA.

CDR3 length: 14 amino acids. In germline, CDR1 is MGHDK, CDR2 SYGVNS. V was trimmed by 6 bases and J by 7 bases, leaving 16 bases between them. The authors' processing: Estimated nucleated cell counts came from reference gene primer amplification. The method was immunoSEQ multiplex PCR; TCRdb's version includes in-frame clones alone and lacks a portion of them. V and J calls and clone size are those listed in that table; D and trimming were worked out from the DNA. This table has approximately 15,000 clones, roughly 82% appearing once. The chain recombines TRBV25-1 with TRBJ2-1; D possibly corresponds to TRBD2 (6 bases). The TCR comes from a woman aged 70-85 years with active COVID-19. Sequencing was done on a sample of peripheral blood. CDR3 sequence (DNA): TGTGCCAGCAGAACTGGCGGGAAGGGTAATGAGCAGTTCTTC. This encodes CASRTGGKGNEQFF.